A single sample gave rise to the 25 T cell receptor beta chains below, sequenced in a study of blood T cell repertoires in COVID-19. Sequenced by immunoSEQ multiplex PCR; TCRdb stores in-frame clones only, minus some. The sample holds about 400,000 clones, roughly 85% seen once. Sequencing was done on a sample of PBMCs or T cells enriched from blood (not recorded which). Every receptor here comes from a woman aged 18 to 35 with acute COVID-19.

The V and J genes are TRBV7-2 and TRBJ1-1; no clear D gene. This CDR3 region has 14 residues. The V gene's germline CDR1 is SGHTA and CDR2 FQGNSA. V lost 1 base, J lost 3 bases, and 9 bases lay in between. CDR3 DNA: TGTGCCAGCAGCTTAGTGGGTGGAGACACTGAAGCTTTCTTT. It specifies CASSLVGGDTEAFF. The variable domain in full, with the rest retrieved from reference TRBV7-2 and TRBJ1-1, is GAGVSQSPSNKVTEKGKDVELRCDPISGHTALYWYRQSLGQGLEFLIYFQGNSAPDKSGLPSDRFSAERTGGSVSTLTIQRTQQEDSAVYLCASSLVGGDTEAFFGQGTRLTVV.

The rearrangement links TRBV11-2 to TRBJ1-3; D gene uncertain. CDR3 length equals 16 residues. V was pared by 2 bases and J by 0 bases, with 11 bases between. Germline values: CDR1 SGHAT, CDR2 FQNNGV. CDR3 nucleotide sequence: TGTGCCAGCAGCTTAATTGGGCCGAGCTCTGGAAACACCATATATTTT. It yields the protein CASSLIGPSSGNTIYF.

V is TRBV4-3 and J is TRBJ1-1, with TRBD1 identical over 7 bases. The CDR3 is made up of 15 amino acids. Germline trimming cut 5 bases from V and 5 bases from J; bases unmatched to any gene: 11. CDR1 and CDR2 (germline): LGHNA, YSLEER. The DNA of the CDR3 is TGCGCCAGCAGCTCGTCAGACAGGGCTAAGACTGAAGCTTTCTTT. As protein: CASSSSDRAKTEAFF.

The chain employs TRBV5-4 and TRBJ1-2, with D hard to call. V was cut by 0 bases and J by 3 bases, with 12 bases left in between. Germline lookup yields CDR1 SGHNT and CDR2 YYREEE (reference sequence). The CDR3 has 15 residues. The CDR3 is CASSLDAGNDYGYTF. In DNA form, the CDR3 reads TGTGCCAGCAGCTTGGATGCAGGCAATGACTATGGCTACACCTTC.

This clone has a single count. This CDR3 reads CASSLQGDTEAFF. Here the CDR3 DNA reads TGCGCCAGCAGCTTACAGGGCGACACTGAAGCTTTCTTT. The V and J genes are TRBV5-1 and TRBJ1-1; possibly TRBD1 for D (6 bases). CDR1 is SGHRS, CDR2 YFSETQ, per germline. V was clipped by 2 bases and J by 3 bases, with 8 bases between them. The CDR3 loop spans 13 amino acids.

The chain uses TRBV6-5 and TRBJ2-5; D remains ambiguous. V lost 0 bases to trimming and J lost 5 bases, with 13 bases between them. Germline loops: CDR1 MNHEY, CDR2 SVGAGI. The CDR3 extends over 15 amino acids. The CDR3 DNA is TGTGCCAGCAGTTACTCGTGGCTACCCAGGGAGACCCAGTACTTC. Residues: CASSYSWLPRETQYF.

The rearrangement links TRBV3-1 (or the pseudogene TRBV3-2) to TRBJ1-5; D is unclear. V lost 2 bases, J lost 8 bases, and 10 bases lay in between. The CDR3 covers 13 residues. Germline loops: CDR1 LGHDT, CDR2 YNNKEL (reference sequence). The CDR3, as DNA: TGTGCCAGCAGCCAACAAGTCCGGGAGCCCCAGCATTTT. Protein sequence: CASSQQVREPQHF.

The chain uses TRBV5-1 and TRBJ2-5; D remains unclear. The CDR3 length is 13 residues. Trimming shortened V by 8 bases and J by 0 bases, and 11 bases separated the two germline ends. The germline V gene encodes CDR1 SGHRS and CDR2 YFSETQ. The CDR3 DNA sequence: TGCGCCAGTAATACAGTGTACCAAGAGACCCAGTACTTC. Its protein product is CASNTVYQETQYF.

V is TRBV4-3 and J is TRBJ1-6; D uncertain. The germline V gene encodes CDR1 LGHNA and CDR2 YSLEER. The CDR3 is 16 residues long. V lost 0 bases to trimming and J lost 6 bases, with 12 bases between them. The CDR3 loop is CASSQDAGGSNSPLHF. CDR3 bases: TGCGCCAGCAGCCAAGACGCCGGAGGTAGTAATTCACCCCTCCACTTT.

This clone was seen more than once but under ten times. The genes are TRBV7-9 and TRBJ1-5; TRBD1 matches at 11 bases. Looked up from germline, CDR1 is SEHNR and CDR2 is FQNEAQ (reference sequence). The CDR3 length is 18 residues. The junction had 4 bases not matched to a gene; V was cut back by 0 bases and J by 0 bases. The CDR3: CASSLAWTGGNSNQPQHF. CDR3 coding DNA: TGTGCCAGCAGCTTAGCGTGGACAGGGGGCAATAGCAATCAGCCCCAGCATTTT.

About this clone itself: At the DNA level, this CDR3 is encoded by other sequences in the same sample as well. The J gene is TRBJ2-4, the V gene TRBV7-9; the match to TRBD1 covers 9 bases. CDR3 length equals 15 residues. Germline-derived CDR1 and CDR2 are SEHNR and FQNEAQ (reference sequence). V lost 5 bases and J lost 1; bases outside the gene matches: 3. The CDR3, as DNA: TGTGCCAGCAGCACGACAGGGGGGGCCAAAAACATTCAGTACTTC. The encoded protein is CASSTTGGAKNIQYF.

This chain links TRBV6-1 with TRBJ2-7; 9 bases fit TRBD1. Germline CDR1 reads MNHNS; CDR2 reads SASEGT. The CDR3 totals 16 residues. Germline trimming cut 6 bases from V and 7 bases from J; bases unmatched to any gene: 16. In nucleotides, the CDR3 is TGTGCCAGCAGGGAATACCGGGACAGGGTTTCATCAGAGCAGTACTTC. This sequence encodes CASREYRDRVSSEQYF.

This chain links TRBV11-2 with TRBJ2-7; 9 bases align to TRBD1. The CDR3 contains 14 residues. Germline CDR1 is SGHAT and CDR2 is FQNNGV. Losses at the gene ends were 2 bases for V and 6 bases for J; bases not matched to a gene: 5. The CDR3 coding sequence is TGTGCCAGCAGCTTACAGACAGGGGGAGGCGAGCAGTACTTC. This gives the protein CASSLQTGGGEQYF.

The chain is built from TRBV23-1 and TRBJ1-6; TRBD1 agrees at 11 bases. TRBV23-1 is noted as an ORF with a role that remains uncertain. The CDR3 is made up of 21 amino acids. J was trimmed by 6 bases and V by 0 bases; bases with no gene match: 16. The CDR3 here is CASSQSPGTGGWWRGNSPLHF. The CDR3 DNA sequence: TGCGCCAGCAGTCAATCCCCCGGGACAGGGGGTTGGTGGAGGGGTAATTCACCCCTCCACTTT.

The chain uses TRBV28 and TRBJ2-6, with a weak D call TRBD1 (5 bases). V lost 8 bases and J lost 0, with 17 bases in between. The CDR3 runs to 17 residues. CDR1 is MDHEN, CDR2 SYDVKM, per germline. CDR3 DNA sequence: TGTGCCAGCGAAGCACGACAGACGAGCTCTGGGGCCAACGTCCTGACTTTC. It translates to CASEARQTSSGANVLTF.

Comment on this clone: Additional DNA sequences in this sample encode the identical CDR3. CDR3 sequence: CASSPGTGNEKLFF. The CDR3 nucleotides read TGTGCCAGCTCACCAGGGACAGGGAATGAAAAACTGTTTTTT. The V and J genes are TRBV18 and TRBJ1-4; 9 bases are shared with TRBD1. The CDR3 sequence is 14 residues long. Germline assignment: CDR1 KGHSH and CDR2 LQKENI. After removal of 2 bases from V and 5 bases from J, the junction contained 0 bases not matched to a gene.

The chain has TRBV18 and TRBJ2-5; perhaps TRBD1 as D (5 bases). CDR1 and CDR2 (germline): KGHSH, LQKENI. V lost 4 bases and J lost 1, with 10 bases in between. This CDR3 spans 14 amino acids. CDR3 loop: CASSLRQSQETQYF. The CDR3 region has the DNA TGTGCCAGCTCACTCCGACAGAGCCAAGAGACCCAGTACTTC.

CDR3 sequence (DNA): TGTGCCAGCAGCTTACTGACAGGCCGGCGCGGCTACACCTTC. As protein: CASSLLTGRRGYTF. The V call is TRBV28, the J call TRBJ1-2; maybe TRBD1 (6 bases). This CDR3 is built from 14 residues. Germline V gene sequence: CDR1 MDHEN, CDR2 SYDVKM. Trimming removed 6 bases at V and 8 bases at J, with 19 bases between.

The V gene is TRBV5-1, the J gene TRBJ1-1; 7 nucleotides match TRBD1. V lost 3 bases and J lost 8; bases outside the gene matches: 7. The CDR3 is 13 residues long. Looked up from germline, CDR1 is SGHRS and CDR2 is YFSETQ. In DNA form, the CDR3 reads TGCGCCAGCAGCTCCGGGACAGCTGACGAAGCTTTCTTT. Protein product: CASSSGTADEAFF.

This rearrangement joins TRBV7-9 to TRBJ2-3; 10 bases map to TRBD2. V trimming: 2 bases; J trimming: 4 bases; junction bases outside the gene matches: 6. CDR1 and CDR2 (germline): SEHNR, FQNEAQ (reference sequence). The CDR3 has 16 residues. For the CDR3, the DNA is TGTGCCAGCAGCTTAAGGCTAGCGGGAGCCGCAGATACGCAGTATTTT. It specifies CASSLRLAGAADTQYF.

This clone was detected once. The gene calls are TRBV9 and TRBJ2-1, with D possibly matching TRBD1 (5 bases). Germline loops: CDR1 SGDLS, CDR2 YYNGEE. The CDR3 has 15 residues. The V and J ends lost 4 bases and 5 bases respectively, with 16 bases between them. The CDR3: CASSFYPTADNEQFF. The CDR3 bases are TGTGCCAGCAGCTTCTACCCGACAGCAGACAATGAGCAGTTCTTC.

The chain combines TRBV11-3 with TRBJ2-2; perhaps TRBD2 as D (7 bases). Deletions cut 2 bases from V and 6 bases from J, with 13 bases between. CDR1 is SGHNT and CDR2 is YENEEA in the germline V gene. CDR3 length: 15 residues. DNA of the CDR3: TGTGCCAGCAGCTTAAAACAGGGAGGGGCCGGGGAGCTGTTTTTT. This sequence encodes CASSLKQGGAGELFF.

This chain connects TRBV7-8 to TRBJ2-7; 8 nucleotides align to TRBD1. V dropped 6 bases and J dropped 5; count of bases not matched to a gene: 12. The V gene's germline CDR1 is SGHVS and CDR2 FQNEAQ. The CDR3 contains 15 residues. The chain's CDR3 is CASSLTQGAKDEQYF. Written as DNA, the CDR3 is TGTGCCAGCAGTCTCACGCAGGGGGCGAAGGACGAGCAGTACTTC.

The J gene is TRBJ1-5, the V gene TRBV4-1; D unclear. Germline V lookup: CDR1 MGHRA, CDR2 YSYEKL. The V end lost 4 bases, the J end lost 4 bases, and 17 bases lay between the germline ends. The CDR3 contains 16 residues. The CDR3 sequence: CASSPDYDYGNQPQHF. The CDR3 bases are TGCGCCAGCAGCCCTGACTACGACTACGGAAATCAGCCCCAGCATTTT.

Only a few counts were recorded for this clone. The rearrangement joins TRBV5-1 to TRBJ2-1, with a weak D call TRBD2 (6 bases). Per germline, CDR1 SGHRS and CDR2 YFSETQ. CDR3 length: 15 residues. Trimming pared 3 bases from V and 9 bases from J, leaving 19 bases between. The CDR3 DNA reads TGCGCCAGCAGCTGGGGGGTAGGAGTTGGGAGTGAGCAGTTCTTC. Residues: CASSWGVGVGSEQFF. Based on the CDR3 plus reference TRBV5-1 and TRBJ2-1, the full variable domain is KAGVTQTPRYLIKTRGQQVTLSCSPISGHRSVSWYQQTPGQGLQFLFEYFSETQRNKGNFPGRFSGRQFSNSRSEMNVSTLELGDSALYLCASSWGVGVGSEQFFGPGTRLTVL.